Listed below are T cell receptor beta chains from one sample, sequenced in a study of T cell responses to AZD1222 COVID-19 vaccine. Clones were sequenced by immunoSEQ multiplex PCR, and TCRdb holds only the in-frame ones, with some missing. The sample lists 150,000 or so clones; roughly nine tenths were seen once. The sample in question was peripheral blood, obtained 28 days after the second AZD1222 dose. The source is an adult who received the AZD1222 COVID-19 vaccine. The CDR3 runs from the conserved cysteine through the conserved F or W. Fields, in order: clone size, J gene, D gene, V gene, CDR3 DNA, CDR3 protein. A D gene is named only where the DNA matches it firmly. Part of the rows lack a size; the others show once, few, many or a class for expanded clones.

clone size: -
J gene: TRBJ2-3
D gene: -
V gene: TRBV2
CDR3 DNA: TGTGCCAGCAGTGGCTCCGAGGGGGGGCGGCTGGATACGCAGTATTTT
CDR3 protein: CASSGSEGGRLDTQYF

clone size: -
J gene: TRBJ2-5
D gene: TRBD2
V gene: TRBV19
CDR3 DNA: TGTGCCAGTAGTTCCGGACTAGCGGGACGCGAGACCCAGTACTTC
CDR3 protein: CASSSGLAGRETQYF

clone size: -
J gene: TRBJ1-2
D gene: -
V gene: TRBV25-1
CDR3 DNA: TGTGCCAGCAGTGGGGGGAGCCATGGCTACACCTTC
CDR3 protein: CASSGGSHGYTF

clone size: -
J gene: TRBJ2-7
D gene: TRBD1
V gene: TRBV11-1
CDR3 DNA: TGTGCCACCACGCCACAGGGGACCTACGAGCAGTACTTC
CDR3 protein: CATTPQGTYEQYF

clone size: -
J gene: TRBJ2-5
D gene: -
V gene: TRBV5-6
CDR3 DNA: TGTGCCAGCAGCTCCGGACGGACGGGTCAAGAGACCCAGTACTTC
CDR3 protein: CASSSGRTGQETQYF

clone size: -
J gene: TRBJ2-1
D gene: TRBD2
V gene: TRBV6-5
CDR3 DNA: TGTGCCAGTCAGACGGCGGGGGATACCTACAATGAGCAGTTCTTC
CDR3 protein: CASQTAGDTYNEQFF

clone size: few
J gene: TRBJ1-2
D gene: -
V gene: TRBV30
CDR3 DNA: TGTGCCTGGAGTCAACAGGGTAACTATGGCTACACCTTC
CDR3 protein: CAWSQQGNYGYTF

clone size: -
J gene: TRBJ1-3
D gene: TRBD1
V gene: TRBV3-1/TRBV3-2
CDR3 DNA: TGTGCCAGCAGCCAAGACCAGGGGGCTAGGGCTGGAAACACCATATATTTT
CDR3 protein: CASSQDQGARAGNTIYF

clone size: -
J gene: TRBJ2-3
D gene: -
V gene: TRBV11-1
CDR3 DNA: TGTGCCAGCAGCTCACTAGCAGATACGCAGTATTTT
CDR3 protein: CASSSLADTQYF

clone size: -
J gene: TRBJ1-5
D gene: -
V gene: TRBV19
CDR3 DNA: TGTGCCAGTAGTAACCGGCCGGGGGTTAGCAATCAGCCCCAGCATTTT
CDR3 protein: CASSNRPGVSNQPQHF

clone size: once
J gene: TRBJ2-7
D gene: TRBD1
V gene: TRBV4-2
CDR3 DNA: TGTGCCAGCAGCCCACAGGGTGGCAGGGGGCTCCACGAGCAGTACTTC
CDR3 protein: CASSPQGGRGLHEQYF

clone size: -
J gene: TRBJ1-6
D gene: TRBD1
V gene: TRBV3-1/TRBV3-2
CDR3 DNA: TGTGCCAGCAGGGGGGACAGCCTTACGCCGAATTCACCCCTCCACTTT
CDR3 protein: CASRGDSLTPNSPLHF

clone size: -
J gene: TRBJ2-5
D gene: -
V gene: TRBV5-5
CDR3 DNA: TGTGCCAGCAGCCACCGGACGGACCACCAAGAGACCCAGTACTTC
CDR3 protein: CASSHRTDHQETQYF

clone size: -
J gene: TRBJ1-2
D gene: -
V gene: TRBV5-4
CDR3 DNA: TGTGCCAGCAGCTTGGGGACCTTCCCCAACTATGGCTACACCTTC
CDR3 protein: CASSLGTFPNYGYTF

clone size: -
J gene: TRBJ1-6
D gene: -
V gene: TRBV29-1
CDR3 DNA: TGCAGCGCCGCTGTAGGAGGGGATAGGTCACCCCTCCACTTT
CDR3 protein: CSAAVGGDRSPLHF

clone size: -
J gene: TRBJ2-7
D gene: -
V gene: TRBV5-6
CDR3 DNA: TGTGCCAGCAGCTTGGTAGTGGGGTACGCCTACGAGCAGTACTTC
CDR3 protein: CASSLVVGYAYEQYF

clone size: -
J gene: TRBJ2-3
D gene: -
V gene: TRBV5-1
CDR3 DNA: TGCGCCAGCAGCGATGCAGTCATGGATACGCAGTATTTT
CDR3 protein: CASSDAVMDTQYF

clone size: -
J gene: TRBJ1-2
D gene: -
V gene: TRBV29-1
CDR3 DNA: TGCAGCGTCGGAGGGGGGGCTCGCTATGGCTACACCTTC
CDR3 protein: CSVGGGARYGYTF

clone size: -
J gene: TRBJ2-5
D gene: -
V gene: TRBV7-9
CDR3 DNA: TGTGCCAGCAGCACGACAGGCCAAGAGACCCAGTACTTC
CDR3 protein: CASSTTGQETQYF

clone size: -
J gene: TRBJ1-2
D gene: TRBD1
V gene: TRBV19
CDR3 DNA: TGTGCCAGTAGTACCGGGACAGGGTTCCACTATGGCTACACCTTC
CDR3 protein: CASSTGTGFHYGYTF

clone size: -
J gene: TRBJ2-5
D gene: -
V gene: TRBV19
CDR3 DNA: TGTGCCAGCGGTAGGGGATCCCAAGAGACCCAGTACTTC
CDR3 protein: CASGRGSQETQYF

clone size: -
J gene: TRBJ2-6
D gene: -
V gene: TRBV12-5
CDR3 DNA: TGTGCTAGTGGGGGCTCTGGGGCCAACGTCCTGACTTTC
CDR3 protein: CASGGSGANVLTF

clone size: -
J gene: TRBJ1-4
D gene: -
V gene: TRBV6-5
CDR3 DNA: TGTGCCAGCACACAAGTGGGTAATGAAAAACTGTTTTTT
CDR3 protein: CASTQVGNEKLFF

clone size: -
J gene: TRBJ1-1
D gene: TRBD1
V gene: TRBV7-8
CDR3 DNA: TGTGCCAGCAGCCAGGGACAGGGATGGACTATGAACACTGAAGCTTTCTTT
CDR3 protein: CASSQGQGWTMNTEAFF